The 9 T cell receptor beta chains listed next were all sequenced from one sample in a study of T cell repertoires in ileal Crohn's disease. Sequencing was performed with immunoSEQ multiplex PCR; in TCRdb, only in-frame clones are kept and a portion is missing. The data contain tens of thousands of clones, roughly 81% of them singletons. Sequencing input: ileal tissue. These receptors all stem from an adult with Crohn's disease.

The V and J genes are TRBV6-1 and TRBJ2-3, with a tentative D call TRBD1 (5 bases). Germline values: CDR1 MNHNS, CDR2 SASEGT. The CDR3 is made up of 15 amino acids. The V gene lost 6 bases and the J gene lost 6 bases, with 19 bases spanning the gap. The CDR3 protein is CASRWGGATRDTQYF. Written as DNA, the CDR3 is TGTGCCAGCAGGTGGGGCGGAGCCACCCGGGATACGCAGTATTTT.

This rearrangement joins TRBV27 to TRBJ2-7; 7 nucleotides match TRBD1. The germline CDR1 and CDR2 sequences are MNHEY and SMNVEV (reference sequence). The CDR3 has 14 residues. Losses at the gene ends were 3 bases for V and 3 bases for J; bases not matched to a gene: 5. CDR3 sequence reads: CASSFGQAFYEQYF. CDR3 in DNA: TGTGCCAGCAGTTTCGGACAGGCCTTCTACGAGCAGTACTTC.

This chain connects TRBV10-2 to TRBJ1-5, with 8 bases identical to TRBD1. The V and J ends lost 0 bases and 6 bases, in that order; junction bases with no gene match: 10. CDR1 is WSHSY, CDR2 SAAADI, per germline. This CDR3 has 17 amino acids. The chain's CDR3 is CASSESAGQGLSQPQHF. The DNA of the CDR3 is TGCGCCAGCAGTGAGTCTGCAGGACAGGGTTTAAGTCAGCCCCAGCATTTT.

DNA for the CDR3: TGTGCCAGCAGTGAAAGACAGGGATTGGATGGCTACACCTTC. This translates into CASSERQGLDGYTF. The chain links TRBV6-1 to TRBJ1-2, with TRBD1 matching 7 bases. V gave up 2 bases and J gave up 6 bases; unmatched junction bases: 6. Germline values: CDR1 MNHNS, CDR2 SASEGT. The CDR3 contains 14 residues.

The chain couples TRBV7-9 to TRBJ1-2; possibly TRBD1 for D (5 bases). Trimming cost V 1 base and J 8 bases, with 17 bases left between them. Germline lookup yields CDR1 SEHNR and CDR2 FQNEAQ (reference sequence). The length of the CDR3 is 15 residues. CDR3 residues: CASSLVAGPLAGYTF. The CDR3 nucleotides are TGTGCCAGCAGCTTAGTGGCAGGGCCCTTGGCGGGCTACACCTTC.

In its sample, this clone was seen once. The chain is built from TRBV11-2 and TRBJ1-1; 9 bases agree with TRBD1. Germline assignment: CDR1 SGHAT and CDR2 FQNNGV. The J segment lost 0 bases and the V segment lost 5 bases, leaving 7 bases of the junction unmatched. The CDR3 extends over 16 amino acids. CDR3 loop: CASSIGQGFMNTEAFF. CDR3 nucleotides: TGTGCCAGCAGCATAGGACAGGGGTTTATGAACACTGAAGCTTTCTTT.

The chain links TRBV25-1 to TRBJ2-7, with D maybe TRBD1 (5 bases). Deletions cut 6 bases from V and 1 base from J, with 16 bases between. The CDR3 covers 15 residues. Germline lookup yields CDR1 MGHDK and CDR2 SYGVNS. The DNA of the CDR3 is TGTGCCAGCAGCGAAAGGGCAGGGTGGTCCTACGAGCAGTACTTC. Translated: CASSERAGWSYEQYF.

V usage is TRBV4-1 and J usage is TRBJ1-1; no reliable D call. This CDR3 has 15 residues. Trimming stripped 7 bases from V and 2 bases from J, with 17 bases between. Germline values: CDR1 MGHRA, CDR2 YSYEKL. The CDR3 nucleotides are TGCGCCAGCAAACCCCCGACATTTACTAACACTGAAGCTTTCTTT. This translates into CASKPPTFTNTEAFF.

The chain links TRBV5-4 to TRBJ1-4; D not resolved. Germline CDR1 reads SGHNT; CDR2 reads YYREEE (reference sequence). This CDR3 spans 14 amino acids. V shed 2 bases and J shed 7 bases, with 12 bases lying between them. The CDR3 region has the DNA TGTGCCAGCAGCTTTGACCTCGGCGGTGAAAAACTGTTTTTT. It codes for CASSFDLGGEKLFF.